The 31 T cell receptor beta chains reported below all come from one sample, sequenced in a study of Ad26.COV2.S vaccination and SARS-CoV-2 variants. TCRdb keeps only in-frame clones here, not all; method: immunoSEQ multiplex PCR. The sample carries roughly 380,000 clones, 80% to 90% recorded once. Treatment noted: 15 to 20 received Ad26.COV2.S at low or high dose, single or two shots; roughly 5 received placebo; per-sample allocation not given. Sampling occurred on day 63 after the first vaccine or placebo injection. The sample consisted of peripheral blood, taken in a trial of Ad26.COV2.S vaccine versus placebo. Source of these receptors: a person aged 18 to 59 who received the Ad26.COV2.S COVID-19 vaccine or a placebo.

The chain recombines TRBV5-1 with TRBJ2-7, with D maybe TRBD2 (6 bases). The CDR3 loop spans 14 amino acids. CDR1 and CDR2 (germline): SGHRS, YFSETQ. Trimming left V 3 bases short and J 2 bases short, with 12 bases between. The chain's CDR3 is CASSSGLAPYEQYF. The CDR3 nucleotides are TGCGCCAGCAGCTCGGGACTGGCTCCCTACGAGCAGTACTTC.

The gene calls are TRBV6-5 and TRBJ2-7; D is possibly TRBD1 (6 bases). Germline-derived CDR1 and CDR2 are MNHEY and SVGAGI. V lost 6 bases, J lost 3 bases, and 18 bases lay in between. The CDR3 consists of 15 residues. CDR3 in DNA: TGTGCCAGCAGATTAACAGGGACCACCCTCTACGAGCAGTACTTC. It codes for CASRLTGTTLYEQYF.

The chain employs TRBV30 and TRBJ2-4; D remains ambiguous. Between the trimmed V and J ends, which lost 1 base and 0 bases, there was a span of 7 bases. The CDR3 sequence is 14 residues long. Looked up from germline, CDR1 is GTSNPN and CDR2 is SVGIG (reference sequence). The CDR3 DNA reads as TGTGCCTGGAGTGCAAACATAGCCAAAAACATTCAGTACTTC. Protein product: CAWSANIAKNIQYF.

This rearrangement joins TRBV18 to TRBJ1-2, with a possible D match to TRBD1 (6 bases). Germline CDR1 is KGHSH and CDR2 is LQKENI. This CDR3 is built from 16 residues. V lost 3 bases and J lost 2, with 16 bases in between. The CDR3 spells CASSPASRGSNYGYTF. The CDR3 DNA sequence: TGTGCCAGCTCACCGGCCTCCAGGGGAAGCAACTATGGCTACACCTTC.

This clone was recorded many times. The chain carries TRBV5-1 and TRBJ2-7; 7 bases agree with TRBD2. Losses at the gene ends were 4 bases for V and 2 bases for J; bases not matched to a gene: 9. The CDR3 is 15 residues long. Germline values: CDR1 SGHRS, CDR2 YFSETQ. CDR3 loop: CASSLAGTNAYEQYF. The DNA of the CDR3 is TGCGCCAGCAGCCTAGCCGGGACTAACGCCTACGAGCAGTACTTC.

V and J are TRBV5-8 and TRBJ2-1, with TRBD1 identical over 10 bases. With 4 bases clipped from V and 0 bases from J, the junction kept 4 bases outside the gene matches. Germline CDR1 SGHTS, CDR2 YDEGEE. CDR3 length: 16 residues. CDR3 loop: CASSRRQGASYNEQFF. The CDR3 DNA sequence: TGTGCCAGCAGCCGGCGACAGGGGGCCTCCTACAATGAGCAGTTCTTC.

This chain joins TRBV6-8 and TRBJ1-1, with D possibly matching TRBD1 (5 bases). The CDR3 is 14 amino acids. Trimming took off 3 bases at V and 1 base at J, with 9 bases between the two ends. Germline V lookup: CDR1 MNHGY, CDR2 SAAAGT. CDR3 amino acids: CASSYRGRNTEAFF. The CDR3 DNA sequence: TGTGCCAGCAGTTATAGGGGCCGGAACACTGAAGCTTTCTTT.

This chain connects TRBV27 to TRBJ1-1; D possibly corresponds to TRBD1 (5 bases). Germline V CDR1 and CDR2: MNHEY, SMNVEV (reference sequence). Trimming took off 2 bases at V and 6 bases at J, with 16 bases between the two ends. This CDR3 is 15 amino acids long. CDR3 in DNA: TGTGCCAGCAGTTTAGGTCCAGGGTGGGTATCTGAAGCTTTCTTT. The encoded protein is CASSLGPGWVSEAFF.

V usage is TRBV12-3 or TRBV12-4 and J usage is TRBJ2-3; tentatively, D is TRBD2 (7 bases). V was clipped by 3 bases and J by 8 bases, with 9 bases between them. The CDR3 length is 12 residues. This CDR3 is CASSFGGATQYF. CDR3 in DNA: TGTGCCAGCAGTTTTGGGGGGGCTACGCAGTATTTT.

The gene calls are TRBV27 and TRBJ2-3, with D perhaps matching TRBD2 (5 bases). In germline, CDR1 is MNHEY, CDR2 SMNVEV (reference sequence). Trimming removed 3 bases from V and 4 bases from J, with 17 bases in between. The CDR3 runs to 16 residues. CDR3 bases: TGTGCCAGCAGTTTCCCCGGAGGCGCCCGCCCAGATACGCAGTATTTT. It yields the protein CASSFPGGARPDTQYF.

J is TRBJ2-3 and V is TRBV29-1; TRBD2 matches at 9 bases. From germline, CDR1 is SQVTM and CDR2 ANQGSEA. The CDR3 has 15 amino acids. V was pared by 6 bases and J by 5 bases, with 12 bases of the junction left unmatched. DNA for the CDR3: TGCAGCGTCGAGTTACCAGCGGGAGGACTAGATACGCAGTATTTT. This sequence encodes CSVELPAGGLDTQYF.

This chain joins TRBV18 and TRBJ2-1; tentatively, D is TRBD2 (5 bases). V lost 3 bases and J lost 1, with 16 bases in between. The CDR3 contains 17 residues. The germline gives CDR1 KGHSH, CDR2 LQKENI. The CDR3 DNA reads TGTGCCAGCTCACCCCCTCGCCTAGCTGAGTCCTACAATGAGCAGTTCTTC. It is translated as CASSPPRLAESYNEQFF.

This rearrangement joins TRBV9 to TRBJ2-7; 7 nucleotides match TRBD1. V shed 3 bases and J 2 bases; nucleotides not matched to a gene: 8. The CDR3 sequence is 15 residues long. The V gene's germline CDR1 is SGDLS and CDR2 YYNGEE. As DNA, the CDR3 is TGTGCCAGCAGCGCAACCGGGACAGCCACCTACGAGCAGTACTTC. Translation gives CASSATGTATYEQYF.

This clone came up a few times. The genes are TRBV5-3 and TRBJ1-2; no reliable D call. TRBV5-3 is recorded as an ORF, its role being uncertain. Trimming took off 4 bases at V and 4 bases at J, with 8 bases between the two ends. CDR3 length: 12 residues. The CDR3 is CARSRDPYGYTF. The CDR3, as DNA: TGTGCCAGAAGCCGAGACCCCTATGGCTACACCTTC.

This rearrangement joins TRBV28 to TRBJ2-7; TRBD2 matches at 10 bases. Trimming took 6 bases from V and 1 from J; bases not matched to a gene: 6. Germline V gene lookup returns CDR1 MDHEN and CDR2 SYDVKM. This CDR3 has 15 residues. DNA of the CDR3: TGTGCCAGCAGCCCTAGCGGGAGTCGTTCCTACGAGCAGTACTTC. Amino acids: CASSPSGSRSYEQYF.

The CDR3 DNA follows: TGTGCCAGCAGCTCCTCGGACAGAACCTACGAGCAGTACTTC. Its translation is CASSSSDRTYEQYF. The V gene is TRBV7-9, the J gene TRBJ2-7; tentatively, D is TRBD1 (6 bases). This CDR3 spans 14 amino acids. V dropped 4 bases and J dropped 2 bases, with 12 bases sitting between them. In germline, CDR1 is SEHNR, CDR2 FQNEAQ (reference sequence).

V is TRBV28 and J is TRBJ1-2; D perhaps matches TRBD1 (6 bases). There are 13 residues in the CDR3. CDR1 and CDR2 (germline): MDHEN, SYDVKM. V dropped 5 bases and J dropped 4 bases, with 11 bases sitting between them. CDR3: CASSKTGPYGYTF. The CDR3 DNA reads TGTGCCAGCAGTAAAACAGGGCCCTATGGCTACACCTTC.

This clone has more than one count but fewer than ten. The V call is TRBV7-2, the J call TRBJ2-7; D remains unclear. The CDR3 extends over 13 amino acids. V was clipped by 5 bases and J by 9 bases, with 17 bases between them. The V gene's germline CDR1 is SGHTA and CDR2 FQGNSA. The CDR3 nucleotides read TGTGCCAGCAGCCCAGCCCATCCCTCGGCGCAGTACTTC. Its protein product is CASSPAHPSAQYF. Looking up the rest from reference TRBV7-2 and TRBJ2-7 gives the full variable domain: GAGVSQSPSNKVTEKGKDVELRCDPISGHTALYWYRQSLGQGLEFLIYFQGNSAPDKSGLPSDRFSAERTGGSVSTLTIQRTQQEDSAVYLCASSPAHPSAQYFGPGTRLTVT.

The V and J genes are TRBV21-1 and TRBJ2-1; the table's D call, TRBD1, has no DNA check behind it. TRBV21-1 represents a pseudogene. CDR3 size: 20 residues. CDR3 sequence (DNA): TGTGCCAGCAGCAAAGAAAAAAAGCCCAGGACAGCGCTCCTCTACAATGAGCAGTTCTTC. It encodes CASSKEKKPRTALLYNEQFF.

The CDR3 reads CASSFRQGDGYTF. The CDR3 coding sequence is TGTGCCAGCAGTTTCCGACAGGGGGACGGCTACACCTTC. The chain is built from TRBV27 and TRBJ1-2, with 9 bases identical to TRBD1. CDR3 length equals 13 residues. CDR1 is MNHEY and CDR2 is SMNVEV in the germline V gene (reference sequence). After removal of 3 bases from V and 8 bases from J, the junction contained 4 bases not matched to a gene.

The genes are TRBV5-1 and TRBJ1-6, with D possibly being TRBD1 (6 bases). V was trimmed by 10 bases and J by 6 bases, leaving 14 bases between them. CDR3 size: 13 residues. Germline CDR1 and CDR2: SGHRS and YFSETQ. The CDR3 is CAGSQGPNSPLHF. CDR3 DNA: TGCGCCGGCTCTCAGGGGCCTAATTCACCCCTCCACTTT. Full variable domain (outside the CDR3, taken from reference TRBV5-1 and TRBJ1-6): KAGVTQTPRYLIKTRGQQVTLSCSPISGHRSVSWYQQTPGQGLQFLFEYFSETQRNKGNFPGRFSGRQFSNSRSEMNVSTLELGDSALYLCAGSQGPNSPLHFGNGTRLTVT.

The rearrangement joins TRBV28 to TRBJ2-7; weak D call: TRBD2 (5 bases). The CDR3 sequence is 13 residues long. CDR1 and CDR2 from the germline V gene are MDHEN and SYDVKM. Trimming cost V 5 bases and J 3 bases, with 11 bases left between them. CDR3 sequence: CASSRGGIYEQYF. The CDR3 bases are TGTGCCAGCAGTCGGGGTGGGATCTACGAGCAGTACTTC.

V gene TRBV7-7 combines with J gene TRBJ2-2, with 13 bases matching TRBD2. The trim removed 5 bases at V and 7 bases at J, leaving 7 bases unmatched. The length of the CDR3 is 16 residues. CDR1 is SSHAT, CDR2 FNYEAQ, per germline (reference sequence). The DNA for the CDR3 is TGTGCCAGCAGCCCCACTAGCGGGAGGGTTGGCGGGGAGCTGTTTTTT. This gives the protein CASSPTSGRVGGELFF.

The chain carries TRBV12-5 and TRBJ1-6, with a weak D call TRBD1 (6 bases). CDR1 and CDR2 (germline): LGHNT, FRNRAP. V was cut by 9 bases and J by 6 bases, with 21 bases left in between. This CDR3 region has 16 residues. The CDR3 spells CASSGGGPGSNSPLHF. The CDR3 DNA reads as TGTGCTAGCTCCGGGGGGGGCCCGGGAAGTAATTCACCCCTCCACTTT.

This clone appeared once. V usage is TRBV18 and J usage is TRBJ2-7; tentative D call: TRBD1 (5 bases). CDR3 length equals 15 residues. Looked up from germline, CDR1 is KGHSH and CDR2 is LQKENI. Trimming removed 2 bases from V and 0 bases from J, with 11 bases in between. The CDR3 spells CASSPIQVYSYEQYF. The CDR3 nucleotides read TGTGCCAGCTCACCAATACAGGTATACTCCTACGAGCAGTACTTC.

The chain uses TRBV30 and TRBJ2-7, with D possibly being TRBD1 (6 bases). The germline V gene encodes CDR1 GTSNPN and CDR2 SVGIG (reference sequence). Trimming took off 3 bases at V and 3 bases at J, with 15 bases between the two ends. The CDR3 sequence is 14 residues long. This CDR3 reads CAWRRGTRNYEQYF. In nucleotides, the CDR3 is TGTGCCTGGAGGAGGGGGACCCGAAACTACGAGCAGTACTTC.

The CDR3 loop reads CASSSGTGGLSQPQHF. DNA for the CDR3: TGTGCCAGTAGTAGTGGGACAGGGGGTCTGTCGCAGCCCCAGCATTTT. V is TRBV19 and J is TRBJ1-5, with 11 bases lining up with TRBD1. The trim removed 4 bases at V and 7 bases at J, leaving 9 bases unmatched. Germline V gene lookup returns CDR1 LNHDA and CDR2 SQIVND (reference sequence). The CDR3 has 16 amino acids.

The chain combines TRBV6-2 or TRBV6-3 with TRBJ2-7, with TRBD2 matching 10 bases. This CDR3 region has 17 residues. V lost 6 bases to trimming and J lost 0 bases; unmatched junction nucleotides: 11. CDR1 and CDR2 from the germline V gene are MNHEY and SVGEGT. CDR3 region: CASSPGLAGVSSYEQYF. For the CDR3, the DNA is TGTGCCAGCAGCCCCGGGCTAGCGGGAGTCAGCTCCTACGAGCAGTACTTC.

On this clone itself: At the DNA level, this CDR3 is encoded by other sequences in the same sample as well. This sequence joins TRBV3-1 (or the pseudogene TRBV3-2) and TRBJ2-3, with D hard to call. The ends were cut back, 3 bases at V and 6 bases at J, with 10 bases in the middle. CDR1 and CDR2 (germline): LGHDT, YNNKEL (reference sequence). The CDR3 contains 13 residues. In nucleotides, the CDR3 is TGTGCCAGCAGCCATCCTTCGACTGATACGCAGTATTTT. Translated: CASSHPSTDTQYF.

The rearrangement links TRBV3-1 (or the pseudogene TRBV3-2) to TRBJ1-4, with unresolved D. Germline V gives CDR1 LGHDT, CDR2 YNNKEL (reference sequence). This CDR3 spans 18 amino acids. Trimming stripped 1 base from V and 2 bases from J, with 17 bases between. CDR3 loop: CASSQVFSIMSTNEKLFF. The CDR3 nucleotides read TGTGCCAGCAGCCAAGTCTTTTCCATAATGTCGACTAATGAAAAACTGTTTTTT.

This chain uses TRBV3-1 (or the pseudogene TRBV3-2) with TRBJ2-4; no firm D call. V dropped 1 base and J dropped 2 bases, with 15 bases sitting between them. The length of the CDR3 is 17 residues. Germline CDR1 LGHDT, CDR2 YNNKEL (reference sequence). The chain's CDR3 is CASSQAWFGQTKNIQYF. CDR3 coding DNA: TGTGCCAGCAGCCAAGCGTGGTTCGGGCAGACCAAAAACATTCAGTACTTC.